The next 14 T cell receptor beta chains were all read from a single sample in a study of T cell responses to AZD1222 COVID-19 vaccine. Data came from immunoSEQ multiplex PCR; TCRdb stores just in-frame clones and leaves some out. The top ten hold less than 10% of the sample, which has fewer than 140,000 clones, 90% seen once. The sample was peripheral blood, taken 28 days after the second AZD1222 dose. The receptors come from an adult who received the AZD1222 COVID-19 vaccine.

The rearrangement uses TRBV20-1 and TRBJ2-3; D is ambiguous. V lost 3 bases and J lost 0, with 4 bases in between. This CDR3 comprises 12 residues. CDR1 and CDR2 from the germline V gene are DFQATT and SNEGSKA (reference sequence). CDR3 DNA: TGCAGTGCTAGTCCGAGCACAGATACGCAGTATTTT. It yields the protein CSASPSTDTQYF.

V gene TRBV27 combines with J gene TRBJ2-1; 7 bases agree with TRBD2. Germline CDR1 MNHEY, CDR2 SMNVEV (reference sequence). The CDR3 is made up of 14 amino acids. After removal of 5 bases from V and 5 bases from J, the junction contained 6 bases not matched to a gene. The CDR3 sequence is CASSPGTTDNEQFF. The CDR3 nucleotides read TGTGCCAGCAGTCCCGGGACTACTGACAATGAGCAGTTCTTC.

The chain carries TRBV9 and TRBJ1-1; D is possibly TRBD1 (5 bases). Germline loops: CDR1 SGDLS, CDR2 YYNGEE. With 2 bases removed from V and 6 bases from J, the gap between germline ends came to 11 bases. The CDR3 runs 13 residues. The DNA for the CDR3 is TGTGCCAGCAGCGTGAACCAGGGTGCTGAAGCTTTCTTT. This sequence encodes CASSVNQGAEAFF.

The chain recombines TRBV3-1 (or the pseudogene TRBV3-2) with TRBJ1-1, with 8 bases that match TRBD1. CDR1 is LGHDT and CDR2 is YNNKEL in the germline V gene (reference sequence). The CDR3 loop spans 17 amino acids. The trim removed 1 base at V and 4 bases at J, leaving 11 bases unmatched. CDR3 residues: CASSQGGQDPGGTEAFF. CDR3 in DNA: TGTGCCAGCAGCCAAGGGGGACAGGACCCCGGGGGCACTGAAGCTTTCTTT.

The rearrangement uses TRBV27 and TRBJ2-3; D uncertain. CDR3 length: 12 residues. V lost 0 bases and J 6 bases, leaving 4 bases between the germline ends. The germline V gene encodes CDR1 MNHEY and CDR2 SMNVEV (reference sequence). The CDR3 sequence is CASSLSGDTQYF. The CDR3 nucleotides are TGTGCCAGCAGTTTATCAGGGGATACGCAGTATTTT.

The chain joins TRBV7-2 to TRBJ1-5, with a possible D match to TRBD1 (6 bases). Germline CDR1 SGHTA, CDR2 FQGNSA. V lost 5 bases and J lost 4, with 15 bases in between. CDR3 size: 15 residues. CDR3 sequence: CASSPDRNENQPQHF. CDR3 nucleotides: TGTGCCAGCAGCCCAGACAGGAATGAGAATCAGCCCCAGCATTTT.

V usage is TRBV13 and J usage is TRBJ1-3; D call uncertain. V lost 2 bases and J lost 0, with 8 bases in between. This CDR3 has 15 residues. Looked up from germline, CDR1 is PRHDT and CDR2 is FYEKMQ (reference sequence). The CDR3 DNA sequence: TGTGCCAGCAGCTTACTGGGAGTCTCTGGAAACACCATATATTTT. Protein sequence: CASSLLGVSGNTIYF.

V is TRBV7-2 and J is TRBJ2-7, with a tentative D call TRBD1 (6 bases). The CDR3 covers 19 residues. Trimming left V 8 bases short and J 2 bases short, with 31 bases between. The germline V gene has CDR1 SGHTA and CDR2 FQGNSA. This CDR3 reads CASSWGSGVRGGSTYEQYF. The CDR3 DNA follows: TGTGCCAGCTCGTGGGGGTCAGGGGTCAGGGGTGGTTCTACCTACGAGCAGTACTTC.

J is TRBJ2-7 and V is TRBV6-5; D ambiguous. Trimming took off 5 bases at V and 3 bases at J, with 17 bases between the two ends. CDR3 size: 15 residues. Germline values: CDR1 MNHEY, CDR2 SVGAGI. CDR3 in DNA: TGTGCCAGCAGTAATCCGGGCCGTAACATCTACGAGCAGTACTTC. Protein sequence: CASSNPGRNIYEQYF.

V is TRBV4-2 and J is TRBJ2-7; the match to TRBD1 covers 11 bases. The V segment lost 0 bases and the J segment 4 bases; nucleotides outside the gene matches: 8. Per the germline V gene, CDR1 is LGHNA and CDR2 is YNFKEQ. The CDR3 covers 17 residues. CDR3 protein: CASSQDRSGTGGYEQYF. The CDR3 nucleotides are TGTGCCAGCAGCCAAGATAGATCCGGGACAGGGGGTTACGAGCAGTACTTC.

The rearrangement joins TRBV19 to TRBJ2-5; D not certain. CDR1 is LNHDA, CDR2 SQIVND, per germline (reference sequence). This CDR3 region has 13 residues. The ends were cut back, 3 bases at V and 1 base at J, with 6 bases in the middle. CDR3 coding DNA: TGTGCCAGTAGTATGGATCGCCAAGAGACCCAGTACTTC. This encodes CASSMDRQETQYF.

This clone was counted a single time. The rearrangement joins TRBV7-3 to TRBJ2-2; D uncertain. Trimming stripped 2 bases from V and 7 bases from J, with 8 bases between. CDR1 and CDR2 from the germline V gene are SGHTA and FQGTGA. There are 13 residues in the CDR3. The CDR3 region has the DNA TGTGCCAGCAGCTTAGTTGCCGACGGGGAGCTGTTTTTT. Translated: CASSLVADGELFF.

The V call is TRBV2, the J call TRBJ1-4, with 8 bases aligning to TRBD1. The V gene's germline CDR1 is SNHLY and CDR2 FYNNEI. This CDR3 has 13 amino acids. Trimming took 8 bases from V and 7 from J; bases not matched to a gene: 6. The CDR3 here is CASSRDRSEKLFF. DNA for the CDR3: TGTGCCAGCTCCCGGGACAGGAGTGAAAAACTGTTTTTT.

The chain recombines TRBV4-3 with TRBJ2-4, with a weak D call TRBD1 (5 bases). The CDR3 spans 15 residues. Trimming stripped 1 base from V and 8 bases from J, with 15 bases between. The germline V gene encodes CDR1 LGHNA and CDR2 YSLEER. As DNA, the CDR3 is TGCGCCAGCAGCCAAGGAACCGACAGCCCCGACATTCAGTACTTC. It specifies CASSQGTDSPDIQYF.